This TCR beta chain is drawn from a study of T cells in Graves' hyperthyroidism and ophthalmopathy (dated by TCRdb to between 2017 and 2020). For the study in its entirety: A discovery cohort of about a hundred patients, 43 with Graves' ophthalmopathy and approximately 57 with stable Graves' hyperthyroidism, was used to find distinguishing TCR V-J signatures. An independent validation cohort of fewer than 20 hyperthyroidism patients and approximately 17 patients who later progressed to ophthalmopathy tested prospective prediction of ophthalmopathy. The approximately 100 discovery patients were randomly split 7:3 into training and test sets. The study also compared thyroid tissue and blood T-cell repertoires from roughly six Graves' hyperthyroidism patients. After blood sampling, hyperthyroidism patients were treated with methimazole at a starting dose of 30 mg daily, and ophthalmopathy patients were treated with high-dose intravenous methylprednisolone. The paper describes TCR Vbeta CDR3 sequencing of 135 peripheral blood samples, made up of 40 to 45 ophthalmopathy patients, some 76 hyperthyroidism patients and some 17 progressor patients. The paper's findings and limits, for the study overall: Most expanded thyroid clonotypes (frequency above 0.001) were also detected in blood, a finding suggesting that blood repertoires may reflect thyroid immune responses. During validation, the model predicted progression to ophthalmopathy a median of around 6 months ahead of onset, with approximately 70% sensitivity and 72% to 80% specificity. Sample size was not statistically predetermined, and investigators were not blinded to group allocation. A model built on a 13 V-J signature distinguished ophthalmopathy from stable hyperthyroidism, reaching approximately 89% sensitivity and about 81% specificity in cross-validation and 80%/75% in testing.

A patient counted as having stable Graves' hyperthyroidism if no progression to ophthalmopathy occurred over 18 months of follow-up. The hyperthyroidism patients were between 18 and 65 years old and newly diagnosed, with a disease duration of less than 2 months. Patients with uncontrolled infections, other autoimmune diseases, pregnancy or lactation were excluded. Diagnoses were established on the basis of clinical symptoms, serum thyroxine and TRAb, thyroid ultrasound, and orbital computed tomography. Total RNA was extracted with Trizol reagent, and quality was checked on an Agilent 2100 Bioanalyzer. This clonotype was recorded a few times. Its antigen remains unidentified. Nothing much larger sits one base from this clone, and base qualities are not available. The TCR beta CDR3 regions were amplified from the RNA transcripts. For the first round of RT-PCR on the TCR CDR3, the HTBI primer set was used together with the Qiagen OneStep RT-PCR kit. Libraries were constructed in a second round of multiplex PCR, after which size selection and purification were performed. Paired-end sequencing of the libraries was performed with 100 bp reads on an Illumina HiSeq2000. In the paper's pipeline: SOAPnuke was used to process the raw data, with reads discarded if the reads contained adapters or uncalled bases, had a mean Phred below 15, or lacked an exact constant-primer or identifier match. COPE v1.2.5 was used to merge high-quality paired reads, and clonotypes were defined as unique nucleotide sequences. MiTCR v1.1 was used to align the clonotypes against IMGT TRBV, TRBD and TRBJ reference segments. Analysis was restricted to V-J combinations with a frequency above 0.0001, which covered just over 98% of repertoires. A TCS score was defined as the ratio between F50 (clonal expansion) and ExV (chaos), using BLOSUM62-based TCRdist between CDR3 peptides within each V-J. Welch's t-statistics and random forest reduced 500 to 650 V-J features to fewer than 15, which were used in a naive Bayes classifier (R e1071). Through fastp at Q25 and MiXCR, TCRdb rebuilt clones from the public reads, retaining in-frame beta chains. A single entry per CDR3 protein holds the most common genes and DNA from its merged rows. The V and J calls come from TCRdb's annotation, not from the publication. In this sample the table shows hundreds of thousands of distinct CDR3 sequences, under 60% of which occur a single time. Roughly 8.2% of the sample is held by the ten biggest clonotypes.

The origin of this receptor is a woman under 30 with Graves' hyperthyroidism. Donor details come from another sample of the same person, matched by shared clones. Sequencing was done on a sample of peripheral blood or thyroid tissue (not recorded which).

The CDR3 is CASSLYRNTIYF. Here is the DNA: TGTGCCAGCAGCTTATACCGGAACACCATATATTTT. The rearrangement combines TRBV7-2 with TRBJ1-3, with the D segment identity uncertain. Spanning cysteine to phenylalanine, the CDR3 consists of 12 amino acids. The DNA shown is the 36-base CDR3, in frame from base 1. Based on the germline V gene, the CDR1 and CDR2 sequences are SGHTA and FQGNSA. Trimming costs V 2 bases and J 7 bases, and their ends lie 6 bases apart.